This T cell receptor (beta chain) was observed in a study of blood T cell repertoires in COVID-19. Looking at the study overall: Both acute and convalescent COVID-19 samples were obtained from the United States, Italy and Spain. T cells, B-cell-depleted T cells, or PBMCs supplied cDNA or gDNA.

This clone was counted once. Germline V lookup: CDR1 LGHDT, CDR2 YNNKEL (reference sequence). V dropped 4 bases and J dropped 4; count of bases not matched to a gene: 10. This CDR3 comprises 17 residues. Authors' methods: For nucleated cells, counts were estimated from reference gene primer amplification. Generated by immunoSEQ multiplex PCR, the TCRdb table keeps only in-frame clones and is missing some. V, J and clone size were drawn from that table, and D and trimming were deduced from the DNA. The profile shows 250,000 or so clones, approximately 86% of them singletons. Sequencing was done on a sample of peripheral blood. The genes are TRBV3-1 (or the pseudogene TRBV3-2) and TRBJ1-3; 10 bases fit TRBD1. The receptor comes from a woman under 40 with acute or convalescent COVID-19. The CDR3 DNA sequence: TGTGCCAGCAGCCGGGACAGGGGACTATCGGGGGGAAACACCATATATTTT. Its protein is CASSRDRGLSGGNTIYF.